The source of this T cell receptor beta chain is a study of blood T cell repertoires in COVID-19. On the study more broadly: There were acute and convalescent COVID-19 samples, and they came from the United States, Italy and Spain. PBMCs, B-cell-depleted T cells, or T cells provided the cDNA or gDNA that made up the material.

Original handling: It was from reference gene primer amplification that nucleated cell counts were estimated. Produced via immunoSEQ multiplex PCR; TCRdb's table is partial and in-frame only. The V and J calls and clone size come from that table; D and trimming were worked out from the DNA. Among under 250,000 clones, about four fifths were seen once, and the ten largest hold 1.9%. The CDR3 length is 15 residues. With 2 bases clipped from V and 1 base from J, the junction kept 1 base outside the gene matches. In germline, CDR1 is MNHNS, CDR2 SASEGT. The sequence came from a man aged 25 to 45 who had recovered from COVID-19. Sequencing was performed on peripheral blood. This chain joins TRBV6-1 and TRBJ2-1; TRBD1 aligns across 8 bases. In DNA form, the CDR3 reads TGTGCCAGCAGTGAACGGGACAGGTCCTACAATGAGCAGTTCTTC. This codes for CASSERDRSYNEQFF.